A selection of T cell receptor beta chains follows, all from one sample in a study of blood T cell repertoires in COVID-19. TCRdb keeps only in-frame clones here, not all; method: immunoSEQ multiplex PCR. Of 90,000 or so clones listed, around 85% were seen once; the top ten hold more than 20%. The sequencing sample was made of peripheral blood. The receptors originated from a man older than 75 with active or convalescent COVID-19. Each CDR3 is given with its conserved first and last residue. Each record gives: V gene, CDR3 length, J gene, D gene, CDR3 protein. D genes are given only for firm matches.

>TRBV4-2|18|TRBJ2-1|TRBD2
CASSQVPQRGSSYNEQFF
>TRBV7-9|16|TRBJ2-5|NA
CASSLAGRAGSETQYF
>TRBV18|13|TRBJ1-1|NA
CASSPAVNTEAFF
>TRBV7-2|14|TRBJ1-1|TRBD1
CASSLTGAFTEAFF
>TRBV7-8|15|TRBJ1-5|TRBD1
CASSLTGQGLQPQHF
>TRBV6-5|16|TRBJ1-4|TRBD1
CASSSNRGTGGEKLFF
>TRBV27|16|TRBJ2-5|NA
CASSLWGRNIQETQYF
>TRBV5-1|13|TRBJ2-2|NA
CASSGQNTGELFF
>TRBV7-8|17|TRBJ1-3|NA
CASSLLVQQGAGNTIYF
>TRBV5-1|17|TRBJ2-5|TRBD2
CASSREAGGMRQETQYF
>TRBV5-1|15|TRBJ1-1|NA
CASSPAQAQGTEAFF
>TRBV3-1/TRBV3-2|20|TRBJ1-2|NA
CASSQDRIRALGGTNYGYTF
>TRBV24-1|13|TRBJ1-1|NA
CATSDSWNTEAFF
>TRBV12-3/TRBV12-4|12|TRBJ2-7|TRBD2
CASSAGVGEQYF
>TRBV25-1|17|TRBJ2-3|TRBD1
CASSEDSRGSLQDTQYF
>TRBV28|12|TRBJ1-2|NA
CASRVVNYGYTF
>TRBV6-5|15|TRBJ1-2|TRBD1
CASSYEHRGGYGYTF
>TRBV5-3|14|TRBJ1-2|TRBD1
CARSLQGSHYGYTF
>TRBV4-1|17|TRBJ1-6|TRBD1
CASSTLGQGSYNSPLHF